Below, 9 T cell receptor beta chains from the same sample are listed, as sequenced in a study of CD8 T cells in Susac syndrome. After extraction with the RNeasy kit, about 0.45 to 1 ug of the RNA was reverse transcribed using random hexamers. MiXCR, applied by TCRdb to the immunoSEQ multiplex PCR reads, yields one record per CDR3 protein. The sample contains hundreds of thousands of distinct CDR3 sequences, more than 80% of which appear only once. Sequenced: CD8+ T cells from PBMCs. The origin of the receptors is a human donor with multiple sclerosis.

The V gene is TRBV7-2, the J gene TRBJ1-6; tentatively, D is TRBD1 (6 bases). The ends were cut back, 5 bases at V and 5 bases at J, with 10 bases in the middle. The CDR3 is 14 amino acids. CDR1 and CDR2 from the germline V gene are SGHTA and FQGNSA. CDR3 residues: CASSTGIHNSPLHF. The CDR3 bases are TGTGCCAGCAGCACAGGGATTCATAATTCACCCCTCCACTTT.

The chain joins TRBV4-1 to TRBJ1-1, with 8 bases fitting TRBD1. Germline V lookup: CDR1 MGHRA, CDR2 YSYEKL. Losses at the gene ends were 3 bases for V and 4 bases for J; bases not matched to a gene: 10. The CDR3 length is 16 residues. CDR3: CASSHEGQGIFTEAFF. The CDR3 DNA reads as TGCGCCAGCAGCCACGAAGGACAGGGAATTTTCACTGAAGCTTTCTTT.

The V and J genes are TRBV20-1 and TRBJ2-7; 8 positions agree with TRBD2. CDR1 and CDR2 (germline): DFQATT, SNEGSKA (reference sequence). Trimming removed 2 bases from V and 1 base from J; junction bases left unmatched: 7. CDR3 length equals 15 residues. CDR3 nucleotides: TGCAGTGCTAGACGCCCAGCGGGGGAGTCCTACGAGCAGTACTTC. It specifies CSARRPAGESYEQYF.

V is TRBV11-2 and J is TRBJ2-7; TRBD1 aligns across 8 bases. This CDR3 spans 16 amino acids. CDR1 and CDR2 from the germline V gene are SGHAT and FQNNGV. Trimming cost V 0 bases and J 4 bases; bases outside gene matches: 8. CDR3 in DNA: TGTGCCAGCAGCTTAGATATTTTACAGGGGGGATACGAGCAGTACTTC. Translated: CASSLDILQGGYEQYF.

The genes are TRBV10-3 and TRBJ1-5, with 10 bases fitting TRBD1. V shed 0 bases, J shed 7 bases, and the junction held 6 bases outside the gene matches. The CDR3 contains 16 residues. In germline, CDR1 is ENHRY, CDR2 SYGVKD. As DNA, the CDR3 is TGTGCCATCAGTGAGTCTTGGACAGGGGGGGGCCAGCCCCAGCATTTT. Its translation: CAISESWTGGGQPQHF.

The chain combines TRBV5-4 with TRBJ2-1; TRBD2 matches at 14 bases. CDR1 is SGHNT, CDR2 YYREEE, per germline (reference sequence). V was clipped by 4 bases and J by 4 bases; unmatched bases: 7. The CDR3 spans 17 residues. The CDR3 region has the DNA TGTGCCAGCAGCCCGACTAGCGGGAGGGCCGCGTACAATGAGCAGTTCTTC. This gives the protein CASSPTSGRAAYNEQFF.

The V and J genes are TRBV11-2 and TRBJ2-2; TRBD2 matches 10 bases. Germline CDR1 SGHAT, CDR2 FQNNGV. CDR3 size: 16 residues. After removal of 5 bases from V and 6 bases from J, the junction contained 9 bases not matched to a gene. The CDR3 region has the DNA TGTGCCAGCAGCCTTTGGGCTAGCGGGAGCTCCGGGGAGCTGTTTTTT. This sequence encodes CASSLWASGSSGELFF.

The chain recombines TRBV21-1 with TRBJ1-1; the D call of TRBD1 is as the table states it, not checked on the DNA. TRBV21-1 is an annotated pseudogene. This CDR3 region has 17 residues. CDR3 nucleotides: TGTGCCAGCAGCAGTCCTCGGACAGGGAGGACGAACACTGAAGCTTTCTTT. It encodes CASSSPRTGRTNTEAFF.

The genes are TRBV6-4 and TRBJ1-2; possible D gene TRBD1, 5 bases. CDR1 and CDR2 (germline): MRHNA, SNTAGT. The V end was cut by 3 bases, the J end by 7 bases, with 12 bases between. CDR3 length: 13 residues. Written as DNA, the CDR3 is TGTGCCAGCAGTGATGGGGGGTATGGTGGCTACACCTTC. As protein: CASSDGGYGGYTF.